This T cell receptor beta chain originates from a study of OX40 agonist ivuxolimab in advanced cancers. Study information: In this cohort, patients received ivuxolimab, an agonistic anti-OX40 (CD134) antibody. Checkpoint inhibitors had been given previously to approximately 40% of patients. Patients received intravenous ivuxolimab every 2 weeks at 0.01 to 10 mg/kg. Study conclusions and caveats: There was clonal expansion of CD4+ and CD8+ blood T cells by week 6 at 0.1 to 3.0 mg/kg.

In the case of this clone: Its antigen remains unidentified.

V lost 5 bases and J 6 bases, leaving 17 bases between the germline ends. This CDR3 has 14 amino acids. Germline V CDR1 and CDR2: SGHVS, FQNEAQ. Assay used: immunoSEQ multiplex PCR; TCRdb lists only in-frame clones, some missing. The profile shows 70,000 to 90,000 clones, over 70% of them singletons. This receptor was taken from an adult with an advanced solid tumor such as melanoma, head and neck, liver or kidney cancer. Sequencing used CD4+ or CD8+ T cells sorted from blood, obtained in a trial of the OX40 agonist ivuxolimab. The rearrangement uses TRBV7-8 and TRBJ2-7; D could derive from TRBD1 or TRBD2 (5 bases each). CDR3 residues: CASSPGLKAPEQYF. Here the CDR3 DNA reads TGTGCCAGCAGCCCGGGGCTAAAAGCCCCCGAGCAGTACTTC.